These 14 T cell receptor beta chains share one sample of origin, sequenced in a study of early T cells in non-severe SARS-CoV-2 infection. TCRdb itself ran the 5' RACE reads through MiXCR, one entry per CDR3 protein. The repertoire holds about 56,000 distinct CDR3 sequences, about 10% seen once, with approximately 6.5% in the top ten. The sequenced material came from whole blood. All receptors derive from an adult who was a healthcare worker with PCR-confirmed SARS-CoV-2 infection or an uninfected control (not recorded which).

This clonotype was counted at least ten times. The chain is built from TRBV7-9 and TRBJ1-4; D ambiguous. This CDR3 region has 15 residues. Germline loops: CDR1 SEHNR, CDR2 FQNEAQ (reference sequence). The V end lost 5 bases, the J end lost 0 bases, and 10 bases lay between the germline ends. CDR3 amino acids: CASSPRRPTNEKLFF. The CDR3 DNA reads as TGTGCCAGCAGCCCCCGGAGGCCAACTAATGAAAAACTGTTTTTT.

The sample holds many counts of this clonotype. This chain joins TRBV4-1 and TRBJ1-1, with D possibly matching TRBD1 (6 bases). The V end was cut by 3 bases, the J end by 4 bases, with 21 bases between. The CDR3 has 17 amino acids. CDR1 and CDR2 from the germline V gene are MGHRA and YSYEKL. CDR3 DNA: TGCGCCAGCAGCCAGCGAGGGGGGGGCAGAGTTTTCACTGAAGCTTTCTTT. It yields the protein CASSQRGGGRVFTEAFF.

J is TRBJ2-3 and V is TRBV7-8; perhaps TRBD1 as D (6 bases). The V end lost 4 bases, the J end lost 4 bases, and 12 bases lay between the germline ends. This CDR3 is built from 14 residues. Germline V lookup: CDR1 SGHVS, CDR2 FQNEAQ. CDR3 sequence: CASSYRVRADTQYF. The CDR3 DNA sequence: TGTGCCAGCAGCTACAGGGTACGGGCAGATACGCAGTATTTT. Variable domain in full (rest from reference TRBV7-8 and TRBJ2-3): GAGVSQSPRYKVAKRGQDVALRCDPISGHVSLFWYQQALGQGPEFLTYFQNEAQLDKSGLPSDRFFAERPEGSVSTLKIQRTQQEDSAVYLCASSYRVRADTQYFGPGTRLTVL.

The CDR3 nucleotides are TGCGCCAGCAGCTTGGGACTAGCGGAGATGAATGAGCAGTTCTTC. The encoded protein is CASSLGLAEMNEQFF. V is TRBV5-1 and J is TRBJ2-1; 9 positions match TRBD2. Germline V CDR1 and CDR2: SGHRS, YFSETQ. CDR3 length: 15 amino acids. V trimming: 0 bases; J trimming: 7 bases; junction bases outside the gene matches: 5.

In this sample, this clonotype turned up many times. The chain recombines TRBV28 with TRBJ2-1; D is possibly TRBD1 or TRBD2 (5 bases each). Germline CDR1 and CDR2: MDHEN and SYDVKM. Trimming removed 6 bases at V and 8 bases at J, with 14 bases between. This CDR3 region has 13 residues. The CDR3 DNA is TGTGCCAGCAGGATCCGAAGGGGAGATGAGCAGTTCTTC. The encoded protein is CASRIRRGDEQFF.

This clonotype was recorded a few times. J is TRBJ2-1 and V is TRBV18, with D tentatively TRBD2 (5 bases). The CDR3 runs to 15 residues. Germline V lookup: CDR1 KGHSH, CDR2 LQKENI. V gave up 3 bases and J gave up 9 bases, with 18 bases separating them. The CDR3 here is CASSPQRTRSGEQFF. As DNA, the CDR3 is TGTGCCAGCTCACCCCAGCGAACTAGATCCGGTGAGCAGTTCTTC.

This clonotype was seen at least ten times. J is TRBJ1-2 and V is TRBV20-1, with D unclear. CDR1 DFQATT and CDR2 SNEGSKA come from the germline V gene (reference sequence). This CDR3 is built from 14 residues. Trimming cost V 3 bases and J 3 bases, with 14 bases left between them. CDR3 region: CSARGKGRDYGYTF. The CDR3 DNA reads as TGCAGTGCTAGGGGAAAAGGGCGCGACTATGGCTACACCTTC.

The table lists this clonotype with a few counts. The rearrangement uses TRBV12-3 or TRBV12-4 and TRBJ2-7, with 7 bases identical to TRBD1. The CDR3 spans 13 residues. Trimming took 4 bases from V and 6 from J; bases not matched to a gene: 6. The CDR3 DNA follows: TGTGCCAGCAGTTACAGGGGCCTGGGCGAGCAGTACTTC. Translated, it gives CASSYRGLGEQYF.

This clonotype was detected ten times or more. The rearrangement joins TRBV4-2 to TRBJ2-1; a possible D gene is TRBD2 (6 bases). V gave up 0 bases and J gave up 9 bases, with 15 bases separating them. The length of the CDR3 is 15 residues. Germline V lookup: CDR1 LGHNA, CDR2 YNFKEQ. The DNA for the CDR3 is TGTGCCAGCAGCCAAGATGAGGGACGGGAGACTGAGCAGTTCTTC. Encoded protein: CASSQDEGRETEQFF.

At least ten counts were recorded for this clonotype. This rearrangement joins TRBV4-1 to TRBJ1-2; D unclear. Germline CDR1 MGHRA, CDR2 YSYEKL. CDR3 length: 14 residues. V lost 1 base to trimming and J lost 5 bases, with 11 bases between them. In nucleotides, the CDR3 is TGCGCCAGCAGCCAAGGTTTGATTTTGTATGGCTACACCTTC. Encoded protein: CASSQGLILYGYTF.

The genes are TRBV7-3 and TRBJ2-7; no reliable D call. Germline V CDR1 and CDR2: SGHTA, FQGTGA. The CDR3 has 14 residues. The V and J ends lost 10 bases and 3 bases respectively, with 19 bases between them. The CDR3 reads CATPPTCPFYEQYF. CDR3 sequence (DNA): TGTGCCACCCCCCCGACTTGTCCCTTCTACGAGCAGTACTTC.

The chain is built from TRBV7-6 and TRBJ2-7; D ambiguous. The V gene lost 5 bases and the J gene lost 2 bases, with 13 bases spanning the gap. This CDR3 contains 14 residues. CDR1 is SGHVS and CDR2 is FNYEAQ in the germline V gene. The CDR3 DNA reads as TGTGCCAGCAGCCTCGGTCATGGGCCCTACGAGCAGTACTTC. It specifies CASSLGHGPYEQYF.

This chain connects TRBV6-5 to TRBJ2-3; 10 nucleotides match TRBD1. The CDR3 totals 15 residues. V dropped 2 bases and J dropped 1; count of bases not matched to a gene: 0. Per the germline V gene, CDR1 is MNHEY and CDR2 is SVGAGI. This chain's CDR3 is CASSYGTGGTDTQYF. CDR3 sequence (DNA): TGTGCCAGCAGTTACGGGACAGGGGGCACAGATACGCAGTATTTT.

This clonotype was picked up one time. This chain links TRBV12-3 or TRBV12-4 with TRBJ1-2; D is perhaps TRBD1 (5 bases). Deletions cut 5 bases from V and 5 bases from J, with 18 bases between. The CDR3 has 15 residues. Here the CDR3 DNA reads TGTGCCAGCAGTCCCCCGGGGGGAAGAGGATATGGCTACACCTTC. Its protein is CASSPPGGRGYGYTF.